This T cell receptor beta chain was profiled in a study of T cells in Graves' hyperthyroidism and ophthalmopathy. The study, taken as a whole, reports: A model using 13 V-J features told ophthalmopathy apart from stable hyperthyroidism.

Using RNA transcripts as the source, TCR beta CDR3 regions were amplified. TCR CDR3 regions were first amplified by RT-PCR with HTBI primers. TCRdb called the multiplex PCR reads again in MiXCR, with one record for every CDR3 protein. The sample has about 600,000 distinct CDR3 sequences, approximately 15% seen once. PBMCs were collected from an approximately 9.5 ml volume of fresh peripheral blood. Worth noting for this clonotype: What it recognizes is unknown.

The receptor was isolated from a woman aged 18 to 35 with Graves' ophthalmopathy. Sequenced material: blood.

The DNA for the CDR3 is TGTGCCAGCAGTTTCGAGACTAGCGGGGTCCAAGAGACCCAGTACTTC. Its protein product is CASSFETSGVQETQYF. This chain joins TRBV28 and TRBJ2-5, with TRBD2 identical over 11 bases. Germline CDR1 MDHEN, CDR2 SYDVKM. Germline trimming cut 3 bases from V and 1 base from J; bases unmatched to any gene: 4. This CDR3 has 16 residues.